This record covers a single TCR beta chain. These data come from a study of blood T cell repertoires in COVID-19. On the study more broadly: Acute and convalescent COVID-19 samples came from the United States, Italy and Spain. The analysed material was cDNA or gDNA that came from T cells, B-cell-depleted T cells, or PBMCs.

V trimming: 1 base; J trimming: 4 bases; junction bases outside the gene matches: 3. The CDR3 has 15 residues. Germline CDR1 reads SGHNT; CDR2 reads YYREEE (reference sequence). As processed by the authors: Amplification with reference gene primers provided the estimates of nucleated cell counts. Clones were read by immunoSEQ multiplex PCR, and TCRdb kept only the in-frame ones, dropping some. That table gives V, J and clone size, and the DNA gave D and trimming. In the table there are about 240,000 clones, roughly 82% of which are singletons. The sequence came from a woman aged 65 to 85 with acute or convalescent COVID-19. The source material was peripheral blood. This chain joins TRBV5-4 and TRBJ2-3; 10 bases are shared with TRBD2. CDR3 region: CASSLIAGGSDTQYF. For the CDR3, the DNA is TGTGCCAGCAGCTTGATAGCGGGGGGTTCAGATACGCAGTATTTT.